Below, 2 T cell receptor beta chains from the same sample are listed, as sequenced in a study of memory CD4+ T cells and cytomegalovirus serostatus. The sort gate was single viable CD3+CD4+CD8-CD45RO+ cells for memory CD4+ T cells. Some clones are missing from TCRdb's copy, which holds only in-frame ones; the method was immunoSEQ multiplex PCR. Among about 60,000 clones listed, under 90% were seen once. The sample comprised memory CD4+ T cells from blood. The receptors shown here come from an adult in good health and CMV-seronegative. Some clones in this sample may be carry-over from other donors' samples.

The chain links TRBV28 to TRBJ2-1, with 11 bases matching TRBD2. This CDR3 spans 15 amino acids. Germline V gene lookup returns CDR1 MDHEN and CDR2 SYDVKM. J lost 7 bases, V lost 7 bases, and 9 bases had no gene match. CDR3 DNA sequence: TGTGCCAGCACTCTTAGCGGGAGGGCCCCGAATGAGCAGTTCTTC. As protein: CASTLSGRAPNEQFF. Full variable domain (rest looked up from reference TRBV28 and TRBJ2-1): DVKVTQSSRYLVKRTGEKVFLECVQDMDHENMFWYRQDPGLGLRLIYFSYDVKMKEKGDIPEGYSVSREKKERFSLILESASTNQTSMYLCASTLSGRAPNEQFFGPGTRLTVL.

The rearrangement joins TRBV28 to TRBJ1-4; unclear D gene. V lost 9 bases and J lost 1, with 9 bases in between. Germline CDR1 is MDHEN and CDR2 is SYDVKM. This CDR3 region has 13 residues. In nucleotides, the CDR3 is TGTGCCAGTAACCGAGGAACTAATGAAAAACTGTTTTTT. It yields the protein CASNRGTNEKLFF. The complete variable domain, with remaining parts taken from reference TRBV28 and TRBJ1-4, reads DVKVTQSSRYLVKRTGEKVFLECVQDMDHENMFWYRQDPGLGLRLIYFSYDVKMKEKGDIPEGYSVSREKKERFSLILESASTNQTSMYLCASNRGTNEKLFFGSGTQLSVL.